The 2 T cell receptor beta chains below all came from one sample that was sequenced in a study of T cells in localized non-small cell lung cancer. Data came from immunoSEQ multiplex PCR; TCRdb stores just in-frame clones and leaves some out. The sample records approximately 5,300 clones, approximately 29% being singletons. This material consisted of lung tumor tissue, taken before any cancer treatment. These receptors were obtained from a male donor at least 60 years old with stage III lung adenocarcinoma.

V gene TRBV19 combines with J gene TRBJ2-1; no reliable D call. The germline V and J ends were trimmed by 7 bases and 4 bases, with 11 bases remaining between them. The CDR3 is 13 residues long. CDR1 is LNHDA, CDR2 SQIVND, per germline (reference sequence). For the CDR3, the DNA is TGTGCCAGTAAAAGAGAGCGTTACAATGAGCAGTTCTTC. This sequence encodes CASKRERYNEQFF.

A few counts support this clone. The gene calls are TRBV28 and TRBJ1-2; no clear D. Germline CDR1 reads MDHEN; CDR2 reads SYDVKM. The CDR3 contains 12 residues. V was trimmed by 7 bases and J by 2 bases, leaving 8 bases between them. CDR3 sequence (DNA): TGTGCCAGCATCTCCAGAAACTATGGCTACACCTTC. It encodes CASISRNYGYTF.